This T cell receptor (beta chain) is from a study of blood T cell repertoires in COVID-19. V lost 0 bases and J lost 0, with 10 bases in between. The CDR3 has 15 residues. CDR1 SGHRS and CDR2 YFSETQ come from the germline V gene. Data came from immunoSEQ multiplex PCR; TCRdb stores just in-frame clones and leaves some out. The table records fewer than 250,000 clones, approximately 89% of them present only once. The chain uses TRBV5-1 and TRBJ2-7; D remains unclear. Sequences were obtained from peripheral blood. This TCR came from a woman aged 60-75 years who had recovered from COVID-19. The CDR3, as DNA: TGCGCCAGCAGCTTGGTCTCAGGTAGCTCCTACGAGCAGTACTTC. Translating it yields CASSLVSGSSYEQYF.